Listed below are T cell receptor beta chains from one sample, sequenced in a study of blood T cell repertoires in COVID-19. The method was immunoSEQ multiplex PCR; TCRdb's version includes in-frame clones alone and lacks a portion of them. The table includes about 130,000 clones, about 86% detected once. Specimen: peripheral blood. Source of these receptors: a woman aged 45-59 years with acute or convalescent COVID-19. The conserved cysteine and the conserved F or W are not part of the CDR3 here.

J | V | CDR3
TRBJ2-1 | TRBV27 | ASTPIPTGSQLYNEQF
TRBJ1-6 | TRBV2 | ASRGQGDNSPLH
TRBJ1-6 | TRBV30 | AWTSHNSPLH
TRBJ1-5 | TRBV30 | AWSSGGGANNQPQH
TRBJ1-1 | TRBV30 | AWRTLGQMNTEAF
TRBJ1-6 | TRBV19 | ASSMVPGESPLH
TRBJ2-7 | TRBV19 | ASRPAGASYEQY
TRBJ1-2 | TRBV6-5 | ASSYGGQGAGGYT
TRBJ2-7 | TRBV2 | ASSAQGQGAYEQY
TRBJ2-1 | TRBV5-8 | ASSLGVAGGYNEQF
TRBJ2-6 | TRBV5-1 | ASSLNEISGANVLT
TRBJ2-6 | TRBV4-2 | ASSQTQGAGANVLT
TRBJ1-1 | TRBV6-5 | ASSPGGNTEAF
TRBJ1-1 | TRBV29-1 | SVTENTEAF
TRBJ2-6 | TRBV2 | ASRRGSGANVLT
TRBJ2-5 | TRBV6-5 | ASSTRSGGGKTQY
TRBJ1-1 | TRBV6-6 | ASRATGAEAF
TRBJ1-3 | TRBV9 | ASSAGSSGNTIY
TRBJ1-6 | TRBV3-1/TRBV3-2 | ASSQANSYGSPLH
TRBJ1-2 | TRBV4-1 | ASSQPQGNYGYT
TRBJ1-2 | TRBV5-1 | ASSLGGIDGYT
TRBJ1-1 | TRBV29-1 | SAEAGTNTEAF
TRBJ2-5 | TRBV7-2 | ASSRKAGGPSEETQY
TRBJ1-5 | TRBV5-5 | ASSLILGTDNQPQH
TRBJ2-2 | TRBV6-1 | ASVISQGGELF
TRBJ1-2 | TRBV2 | ASRKQGYGYT
TRBJ1-5 | TRBV9 | ASSIREDQPQH
TRBJ1-5 | TRBV6-2/TRBV6-3 | ASSYYSQDQPQH
TRBJ2-3 | TRBV6-5 | AQGGDTINTQY
TRBJ1-2 | TRBV29-1 | SAIGTGGYYGYT
TRBJ2-2 | TRBV19 | ASSTRDRLTGELF
TRBJ1-3 | TRBV3-1/TRBV3-2 | ASSQWGHGGNTIY
TRBJ1-5 | TRBV19 | ASSRTTTGTSNQPQH
TRBJ1-4 | TRBV2 | ASSDGQGNEKLF
TRBJ1-5 | TRBV2 | ASRDRQGGNQPQH
TRBJ1-5 | TRBV6-1 | ASSEAWTGGSFQPQH
TRBJ2-5 | TRBV7-2 | ASSLRGGAETQY
TRBJ2-7 | TRBV28 | ASSFDDQVYEQY
TRBJ1-5 | TRBV27 | ASSPQTGSNQPQH
TRBJ1-1 | TRBV19 | ASIPKPGGARNTEAF
TRBJ2-1 | TRBV2 | ASSGRAGGPYNEQF
TRBJ1-2 | TRBV6-5 | ASSSPGEFDYGYT
TRBJ1-6 | TRBV3-1/TRBV3-2 | ASSQVSSYNSPLH
TRBJ2-1 | TRBV5-1 | ASSEGQEYNEQF
TRBJ1-5 | TRBV5-1 | ASSSGNQPQH